This T cell receptor beta chain was observed in a study of blood T cell repertoires in COVID-19. Overall study context: Material from acute and convalescent COVID-19 was sourced from the United States, Italy and Spain. T cells, B-cell-depleted T cells, or PBMCs supplied cDNA or gDNA.

Per the original data handling: It was from reference gene primer amplification that nucleated cell counts were estimated. Measured with immunoSEQ multiplex PCR; TCRdb has only the in-frame clones, and not every one. Clone size and the V and J calls come from that table; the DNA yielded D and trimming. The sample comprises around 200,000 clones, approximately 86% of which are singletons, and approximately 2.5% rests with the top ten. Germline values: CDR1 SGHDN, CDR2 FVKESK. Trimming took off 4 bases at V and 4 bases at J, with 10 bases between the two ends. The CDR3 runs to 14 residues. What was sequenced was peripheral blood. The receptor was derived from a man aged 35 to 55 with active or convalescent COVID-19. This chain connects TRBV14 to TRBJ1-4, with a possible D match to TRBD1 (5 bases). The CDR3 DNA sequence: TGTGCCAGCAGCCTGGACACCCTTAATGAAAAACTGTTTTTT. This gives the protein CASSLDTLNEKLFF.